This T cell receptor (beta chain) was found in a study of shared T cell receptors in the human thymus. The table came from immunoSEQ multiplex PCR; TCRdb's copy has only in-frame clones and leaves some out. The sample shows over 650,000 clones, about 89% of them seen only once. This same sample was also taken into another study, of human thymus T cells. That paper states: Healthy Finnish infants having corrective surgery for congenital heart defects served as donors. Thymus pieces cut out during corrective heart surgery were the tissue that was used.

This receptor was identified in a boy under three years old with a congenital heart defect. Sequenced material: thymocytes.

CDR3 region: CASSLSNSGNTIYF. CDR3 bases: TGTGCCAGCAGTTTATCTAACTCTGGAAACACCATATATTTT. This chain joins TRBV27 and TRBJ1-3; no firm D call. V was trimmed by 0 bases and J by 0 bases, leaving 3 bases between them. The CDR3 is 14 residues long. Germline V gives CDR1 MNHEY, CDR2 SMNVEV (reference sequence).